The 5 T cell receptor beta chains reported below all come from one sample, sequenced in a study of monozygotic twins with cystic fibrosis. Libraries were prepared by immunoSEQ multiplex PCR; TCRdb keeps only in-frame clonotypes and omits some of them. The sample carries 5,000 or so clones, around 96% recorded once. The sample comprised blood. The receptors come from a boy aged 2 to 10 with cystic fibrosis.

This chain uses TRBV6-1 with TRBJ1-5, with a tentative D call TRBD1 (5 bases). CDR1 and CDR2 from the germline V gene are MNHNS and SASEGT. There are 14 residues in the CDR3. Trimming shortened V by 3 bases and J by 4 bases, and 10 bases separated the two germline ends. The CDR3 coding sequence is TGTGCCAGCAGTGAGGGTTGGGGGAATCAGCCCCAGCATTTT. Protein sequence: CASSEGWGNQPQHF.

CDR3 amino acids: CASSLVVRGTEAFF. The CDR3 region has the DNA TGTGCCAGCAGCTTAGTGGTACGTGGGACTGAAGCTTTCTTT. The V and J genes are TRBV7-2 and TRBJ1-1; D ambiguous. Deletions cut 1 base from V and 5 bases from J, with 11 bases between. The CDR3 covers 14 residues. The germline V gene has CDR1 SGHTA and CDR2 FQGNSA.

The chain combines TRBV19 with TRBJ1-5, with unresolved D. The CDR3 is 14 amino acids. Trimming took off 3 bases at V and 0 bases at J, with 6 bases between the two ends. Per germline, CDR1 LNHDA and CDR2 SQIVND (reference sequence). In nucleotides, the CDR3 is TGTGCCAGTAGTATGATCAATAGCAATCAGCCCCAGCATTTT. Translating it yields CASSMINSNQPQHF.

This clone was counted a single time. This sequence joins TRBV19 and TRBJ2-1; D is unclear. The CDR3 has 14 amino acids. V shed 4 bases and J shed 2 bases, with 9 bases lying between them. Germline CDR1 is LNHDA and CDR2 is SQIVND (reference sequence). CDR3 loop: CASSTRAPYNEQFF. In nucleotides, the CDR3 is TGTGCCAGTAGTACACGGGCACCCTACAATGAGCAGTTCTTC.

This sequence joins TRBV30 and TRBJ2-1; TRBD1 or TRBD2 may be the D gene (5 bases each). Germline CDR1 reads GTSNPN; CDR2 reads SVGIG (reference sequence). V gave up 4 bases and J gave up 4 bases, with 17 bases separating them. CDR3 length: 15 amino acids. CDR3 bases: TGTGCCTGGACCATACCGGGACCCAAGTACAATGAGCAGTTCTTC. As protein: CAWTIPGPKYNEQFF. Filled out from reference TRBV30 and TRBJ2-1, the complete variable domain reads SQTIHQWPATLVQPVGSPLSLECTVEGTSNPNLYWYRQAAGRGLQLLFYSVGIGQISSEVPQNLSASRPQDRQFILSSKKLLLSDSGFYLCAWTIPGPKYNEQFFGPGTRLTVL.